Each of the 2 T cell receptor beta chains below was sequenced from the same sample in a study of shared clonotypes between healthy human individuals (dated by TCRdb to 2018 to 2020). CD8 naive samples were obtained by positive selection for CCR7 among CD45RO-negative cells, yielding a CD45RA+CCR7+ population from which TemRA cells were excluded. The library was prepared using the immunoSEQ multiplex PCR assay. TCRdb stores this immuneACCESS table with in-frame sequences only. Part of the clones is absent; in the studies checked, under half of the shortfall reflects unresolved V genes, and no reason is known for the rest. The sample includes roughly 2 million clones, with approximately 95% observed a single time. Around 1.1% of the sample goes to the ten largest clones. Sequencing was carried out using naive CD8+ T cells sorted from blood. Interpreted using the paper, the cell subset or site label stands for: CD45RA+CCR7+. These receptors came from a man aged 18 to 35 in good health.

V gene TRBV27 combines with J gene TRBJ2-3; D is possibly TRBD1 or TRBD2 (6 bases each). The V gene's germline CDR1 is MNHEY and CDR2 SMNVEV (reference sequence). V was clipped by 6 bases and J by 4 bases, with 17 bases between them. The CDR3 has 15 residues. The CDR3 DNA reads TGTGCCAGCAGCCGACAGGAGGGGTGGCCAGATACGCAGTATTTT. Protein product: CASSRQEGWPDTQYF.

V gene TRBV5-1 combines with J gene TRBJ2-7; D uncertain. The CDR3 totals 13 residues. V was cut by 0 bases and J by 2 bases, with 6 bases left in between. The germline V gene encodes CDR1 SGHRS and CDR2 YFSETQ. CDR3 sequence (DNA): TGCGCCAGCAGCTTGGCGTATGCCTACGAGCAGTACTTC. The encoded protein is CASSLAYAYEQYF.